Detailed here is one T cell receptor (beta chain). The sample is drawn from a study of T cell changes during pregnancy in multiple sclerosis. Method: immunoSEQ multiplex PCR; TCRdb's copy keeps in-frame clones and lacks some. The sample has under 85,000 clones, around nine tenths seen once. This sample comprised CD4+ T cells from peripheral blood mononuclear cells, obtained in the second trimester of pregnancy. The sequence came from a female donor with multiple sclerosis, enrolled in a pregnancy study.

The CDR3 spells CASSQGFQKPTNEKLFF. The CDR3 nucleotides read TGCGCCAGCAGCCAAGGGTTTCAGAAACCAACTAATGAAAAACTGTTTTTT. V gene TRBV4-3 combines with J gene TRBJ1-4; D gene ambiguous. This CDR3 has 17 residues. Trimming took off 1 base at V and 0 bases at J, with 12 bases between the two ends. The germline V gene encodes CDR1 LGHNA and CDR2 YSLEER.